The T cell receptor (beta chain) described here comes from a study of molecular identifiers for immune sequencing clone quantification listed by TCRdb under 2018. Context from the whole study: For a replicate experiment, RNA from roughly 20,000 or 100,000 naive CD8 T cells was divided into five aliquots, and four of the five aliquots were sequenced. This methods study used CD8 T cells to benchmark TCR RNA copy counting and molecular-identifier clustering-based TCR repertoire sequencing (MIDCIRS). Beyond this particular receptor, the publication reports: When barcode sub-clustering was omitted, TCR diversity was inflated by chimeric consensus sequences, with chimeras reaching as high as 47%. Highly expanded clone sizes could be underestimated because identical TCR molecules may share a barcode. Naive libraries contained spiked-in Jurkat TCR RNA (around eleven copies' worth), which is not part of the donor repertoire. About 2.9 recovered TCR RNA copies per cell were obtained by modeling, versus about 10 by digital PCR, implying a capture efficiency of approximately 27%. In CMV-specific effector cells, clones with more than 20 RNA copies accounted for over 98% of molecules, whereas in naive cells such clones accounted for under 1%. Even against a background of about a million naive CD8 T cells, spiked-in Jurkat TCR RNA amounting to a single cell's worth was reported to be detectable.

About this clonotype: Its antigen is currently not known. Being one base from a much bigger clone, this may be a read error.

The library was generated by PCR. These reads were obtained on a NextSeq 500. Preparation of bulk TCR libraries followed a previously described approach, with the TCR primers listed in Table S5. Purification of total RNA was performed with the Qiagen AllPrep DNA/RNA kit. Before analysis, reads from multiple sequencing runs of the same library were pooled. The original methods were these. Only reads with exact TCR constant sequence were kept, trimmed to 150 nt, and grouped by their 12-nt molecular barcodes. Reads inside each barcode group were sub-clustered using a 15% Levenshtein threshold, and a quality-weighted consensus sequence was constructed for each RNA molecule. Non-functional sequences were excluded, and lower-count sequences lying one edit away from another sequence were also excluded. Based on fitting two negative binomial distributions, any barcode sub-cluster with under 20% of the maximum read count was discarded. TCRdb took the public reads, trimmed them with fastp at Q25, ran MiXCR for clone calling and kept in-frame beta chains. Each record represents a unique CDR3 protein, reported with the most common genes and DNA among its rows. TCRdb's processing, not the study's, gives the V and J calls here. This sample holds around 460,000 distinct CDR3 sequences; around 23% were observed only once. The top ten constitute around 0.78% of the sample.

Libraries of naive CD8 T cells were built from about 20,000 to 1,000,000 sorted cells, with 10%, 30% or 50% of the purified RNA used. Naive CD8 T cells were FACS-sorted as CD8+CD4-CCR7+CD45RA+ on a BD FACSAria II into RLT Plus buffer. To test detection sensitivity, Jurkat RNA equivalent to about eleven TCR copies was spiked into samples of roughly 18,000-1,000,000 naive CD8 T cells. Enrichment of CD8 T cells was done with RosetteSep CD8+ T Cell Enrichment Cocktail plus Ficoll-Paque, and ACK red cell lysis came afterward. Sequenced material: naive CD8+ T cells from blood, with Jurkat cell RNA spiked in. Explained via the paper, the cell subset or site label denotes: FACS-sorted CD8+CD4-CCR7+CD45RA+ naive T cells. This TCR was sampled from a human donor in good health. Some libraries in this study had Jurkat cell RNA spiked in.

The bases are TGCAGCGCTGTCACAGGTACGCAGTATTTT. This is translated as CSAVTGTQYF. Recombination linked TRBV29-1 to TRBJ2-3; D gene: possibly TRBD1, on 5 matching bases. Reading the germline V gene gives CDR1 SQVTM and CDR2 ANQGSEA. The CDR3 numbers 10 residues from cysteine through phenylalanine. CDR3 DNA only is kept here, 30 bases in frame from base 1.